Below are 25 T cell receptor beta chains sequenced from a single sample in a study of blood T cells in healthy people across ages. Combining a sample-barcoded 5' primer with a J-beta primer mix, a second PCR ran for 7 to 11 cycles. TCRdb used MiXCR to reprocess the 5' RACE reads, holding one entry per CDR3 protein. This table holds fewer than 2 million distinct CDR3 sequences, roughly two fifths found once. Material: blood. These TCRs come from a human donor in good health.

V gene TRBV24-1 combines with J gene TRBJ1-5; D gene ambiguous. The CDR3 consists of 13 residues. Germline lookup yields CDR1 KGHDR and CDR2 SFDVKD. Trimming shortened V by 3 bases and J by 4 bases, and 6 bases separated the two germline ends. The chain's CDR3 is CATSDTGNQPQHF. The CDR3 DNA follows: TGTGCCACCAGTGATACTGGGAATCAGCCCCAGCATTTT.

In its sample, this clonotype was seen once. The rearrangement links TRBV12-3 or TRBV12-4 to TRBJ2-1, with unresolved D. CDR3 length equals 14 residues. V shed 3 bases and J shed 9 bases, with 15 bases lying between them. The CDR3 region is CASSFGPILGEQFF. The CDR3 bases are TGTGCCAGCAGTTTCGGGCCTATATTGGGTGAGCAGTTCTTC.

This clonotype has only a few counts. The chain joins TRBV7-3 to TRBJ1-4, with no clear D. The length of the CDR3 is 13 residues. V lost 5 bases to trimming and J lost 8 bases, with 12 bases between them. The germline V gene has CDR1 SGHTA and CDR2 FQGTGA. CDR3 sequence reads: CASSVYRAEKLFF. The CDR3 nucleotides are TGTGCCAGCAGCGTCTACCGGGCGGAAAAACTGTTTTTT.

This clonotype was counted many times. The rearrangement links TRBV10-3 to TRBJ2-3, with unresolved D. The CDR3 covers 11 residues. Germline V lookup: CDR1 ENHRY, CDR2 SYGVKD. V lost 3 bases and J 7 bases, leaving 5 bases between the germline ends. DNA for the CDR3: TGTGCCATCAGTGACTTCAATACGCAGTATTTT. It encodes CAISDFNTQYF.

This clonotype came up a few times. The chain employs TRBV20-1 and TRBJ2-5; 10 positions agree with TRBD2. J gave up 3 bases and V 3 bases, and 10 bases lay outside the gene matches. CDR1 is DFQATT and CDR2 is SNEGSKA in the germline V gene (reference sequence). This CDR3 is built from 16 residues. CDR3 in DNA: TGCAGTGCTAGTACCACTCTAGCGGGGGTGGAAGAGACCCAGTACTTC. This translates into CSASTTLAGVEETQYF.

The CDR3 DNA follows: TGCAGCTCCAGTAGGGGTGAAGAGACCCAGTACTTC. Its protein is CSSSRGEETQYF. The chain links TRBV29-1 to TRBJ2-5; D is possibly TRBD1 (5 bases). The V gene lost 8 bases and the J gene lost 3 bases, with 13 bases spanning the gap. Germline V lookup: CDR1 SQVTM, CDR2 ANQGSEA. This CDR3 has 12 residues.

The V call is TRBV6-1, the J call TRBJ1-4; weak D call: TRBD1 (5 bases). The ends were cut back, 5 bases at V and 6 bases at J, with 13 bases in the middle. The CDR3 is 14 residues long. Germline assignment: CDR1 MNHNS and CDR2 SASEGT. This chain's CDR3 is CASSRSGTDEKLFF. Written as DNA, the CDR3 is TGTGCCAGCAGTCGATCCGGGACGGATGAAAAACTGTTTTTT.

The chain combines TRBV7-6 with TRBJ1-6, with a tentative D call TRBD1 (6 bases). The length of the CDR3 is 15 residues. The V and J ends lost 3 bases and 8 bases respectively, with 14 bases between them. CDR1 is SGHVS, CDR2 FNYEAQ, per germline. CDR3 loop: CASSLWTDGDSPLHF. The CDR3 nucleotides read TGTGCCAGCAGCTTGTGGACAGACGGTGATTCACCCCTCCACTTT.

The chain combines TRBV15 with TRBJ1-5; tentatively, D is TRBD1 (6 bases). Trimming removed 3 bases at V and 1 base at J, with 16 bases between. The CDR3 length is 17 residues. Germline V gene sequence: CDR1 LNHNV, CDR2 YYDKDF (reference sequence). The CDR3 reads CATSSLTTGMSNQPQHF. For the CDR3, the DNA is TGTGCCACCAGCAGTCTCACCACAGGGATGAGCAATCAGCCCCAGCATTTT.

This clonotype was observed a few times. The chain uses TRBV4-3 and TRBJ2-1; TRBD1 matches at 10 bases. V was pared by 0 bases and J by 14 bases, with 7 bases of the junction left unmatched. Germline V gene sequence: CDR1 LGHNA, CDR2 YSLEER. This CDR3 is built from 14 residues. The CDR3 DNA is TGCGCCAGCAGCCAAGATCAGCGAGGGACAGGGGAGTTCTTC. Residues: CASSQDQRGTGEFF.

This clonotype has just a few counts. The rearrangement uses TRBV7-8 and TRBJ1-4; 7 bases map to TRBD1. J gave up 7 bases and V 2 bases, and 10 bases lay outside the gene matches. The CDR3 spans 16 residues. From germline, CDR1 is SGHVS and CDR2 FQNEAQ. Here the CDR3 DNA reads TGTGCCAGCAGCTTAAGGGGGCGGACAGAGGGTGAAAAACTGTTTTTT. Protein product: CASSLRGRTEGEKLFF.

Only a few counts were recorded for this clonotype. The genes are TRBV11-2 and TRBJ2-1; no definite D call. The germline V and J ends were trimmed by 3 bases and 4 bases, with 7 bases remaining between them. CDR3 length: 13 amino acids. Germline CDR1 SGHAT, CDR2 FQNNGV. CDR3 in amino acids: CASSFLNYNEQFF. CDR3 coding DNA: TGTGCCAGCAGCTTCCTAAATTACAATGAGCAGTTCTTC.

This clonotype was found a few times. The rearrangement uses TRBV5-1 and TRBJ2-7; D is undetermined. CDR1 and CDR2 (germline): SGHRS, YFSETQ. V shed 1 base and J shed 1 base, with 12 bases lying between them. The CDR3 is made up of 15 amino acids. The CDR3 sequence is CASSLLPQTSYEQYF. As DNA, the CDR3 is TGCGCCAGCAGCTTGCTGCCCCAGACATCCTACGAGCAGTACTTC.

The rearrangement joins TRBV27 to TRBJ1-2; the D gene is possibly TRBD1 (6 bases). V lost 1 base to trimming and J lost 5 bases, with 23 bases between them. The CDR3 contains 18 residues. Germline V lookup: CDR1 MNHEY, CDR2 SMNVEV (reference sequence). CDR3 sequence: CASSLWPGATQGVYGYTF. CDR3 DNA sequence: TGTGCCAGCAGTTTATGGCCAGGGGCGACCCAGGGAGTTTATGGCTACACCTTC.

This chain connects TRBV6-2 or TRBV6-3 to TRBJ2-3, with TRBD2 identical over 8 bases. Losses at the gene ends were 2 bases for V and 4 bases for J; bases not matched to a gene: 8. Germline V gene sequence: CDR1 MNHEY, CDR2 SVGEGT. This CDR3 region has 16 residues. CDR3 in DNA: TGTGCCAGCAGTTACAACGTTCGGCGGGGGGCAGATACGCAGTATTTT. Its protein product is CASSYNVRRGADTQYF.

In this sample, this clonotype turned up a few times. The V call is TRBV10-3, the J call TRBJ2-1; 12 bases align to TRBD2. The germline V gene encodes CDR1 ENHRY and CDR2 SYGVKD. The ends lost 6 bases at V and 7 bases at J; junction bases unmatched: 4. The CDR3 spans 14 residues. CDR3 coding DNA: TGTGCCATCAGGGGACTAGCGGGTCGTAATGAGCAGTTCTTC. It translates to CAIRGLAGRNEQFF.

V gene TRBV29-1 combines with J gene TRBJ1-2; 9 nucleotides agree with TRBD1. Per germline, CDR1 SQVTM and CDR2 ANQGSEA. The CDR3 runs 17 residues. Trimming took 3 bases from V and 2 from J; bases not matched to a gene: 13. CDR3 sequence reads: CSVDSPLNRGLNYGYTF. The CDR3 DNA reads TGCAGCGTTGATTCCCCCTTAAACAGGGGGCTGAACTATGGCTACACCTTC. Supplemented by reference TRBV29-1 and TRBJ1-2, the full variable domain reads SAVISQKPSRDICQRGTSLTIQCQVDSQVTMMFWYRQQPGQSLTLIATANQGSEATYESGFVIDKFPISRPNLTFSTLTVSNMSPEDSSIYLCSVDSPLNRGLNYGYTFGSGTRLTVV.

Written as DNA, the CDR3 is TGCAGTGCTAGAGTTAGCCTTTCGGGCACCGGGGAGCTGTTTTTT. Translated: CSARVSLSGTGELFF. This chain connects TRBV20-1 to TRBJ2-2; D gene unclear. Germline V gives CDR1 DFQATT, CDR2 SNEGSKA (reference sequence). V lost 1 base, J lost 4 bases, and 13 bases lay in between. This CDR3 region has 15 residues.

This chain joins TRBV20-1 and TRBJ1-6; the D gene is possibly TRBD1 (6 bases). CDR3 length: 14 residues. The V and J ends lost 4 bases and 9 bases respectively, with 16 bases between them. Germline V gene sequence: CDR1 DFQATT, CDR2 SNEGSKA (reference sequence). CDR3 nucleotides: TGCAGTGCTACACCAGGGACAATGGGTTCACCCCTCCACTTT. It specifies CSATPGTMGSPLHF.

The chain employs TRBV28 and TRBJ2-5; D unresolved. Trimming cost V 5 bases and J 8 bases, with 15 bases left between them. This CDR3 has 13 amino acids. The germline V gene has CDR1 MDHEN and CDR2 SYDVKM. CDR3 in amino acids: CASSTPTRLTQYF. The DNA for the CDR3 is TGTGCCAGCAGTACCCCGACGCGTCTAACCCAGTACTTC.

The chain combines TRBV6-4 with TRBJ1-2; possibly TRBD1 for D (5 bases). Trimming cost V 6 bases and J 0 bases, with 11 bases left between them. CDR3 length equals 14 residues. CDR1 MRHNA and CDR2 SNTAGT come from the germline V gene. CDR3 protein: CASRDKGANYGYTF. As DNA, the CDR3 is TGTGCCAGCAGGGACAAAGGCGCTAACTATGGCTACACCTTC.

This chain links TRBV6-1 with TRBJ2-6; TRBD1 might be the D (5 bases). The CDR3 is 16 residues long. The germline gives CDR1 MNHNS, CDR2 SASEGT. V dropped 4 bases and J dropped 3 bases, with 13 bases sitting between them. The CDR3 spells CASSGAGRNGANVLTF. The DNA for the CDR3 is TGTGCCAGCAGTGGTGCAGGGCGAAATGGGGCCAACGTCCTGACTTTC.

The chain recombines TRBV25-1 with TRBJ2-7; TRBD2 is a possible D gene (6 bases). CDR3 length: 15 residues. V shed 0 bases and J shed 2 bases, with 11 bases lying between them. Per germline, CDR1 MGHDK and CDR2 SYGVNS. The CDR3 DNA is TGTGCCAGCAGTGAATATCTAGGGACTCCCTACGAGCAGTACTTC. It translates to CASSEYLGTPYEQYF.

This clonotype showed up just a few times. This chain links TRBV6-1 with TRBJ1-5; tentatively, D is TRBD1 (6 bases). CDR1 is MNHNS and CDR2 is SASEGT in the germline V gene. The CDR3 runs 15 residues. Trimming shortened V by 8 bases and J by 0 bases, and 14 bases separated the two germline ends. In DNA form, the CDR3 reads TGTGCCAGCCAAACAGGGCTTGTTAGCAATCAGCCCCAGCATTTT. This encodes CASQTGLVSNQPQHF.

This clonotype has just a few counts. V usage is TRBV20-1 and J usage is TRBJ2-7, with 8 bases aligning to TRBD2. The CDR3 totals 13 residues. Trimming at V came to 3 bases and at J to 4 bases, leaving 5 bases not matched to a gene. Germline CDR1 and CDR2: DFQATT and SNEGSKA (reference sequence). The CDR3 nucleotides are TGCAGTGCTAGGGAGCGGGGGCGGTACGAGCAGTACTTC. Residues: CSARERGRYEQYF.